In this sample, the clone carrying this T cell receptor (beta chain) turned up many times. One junction end does not reproduce the germline sequence, and a read error may be involved. This record comes from a study of identical twins. MiXCR, run by TCRdb on the 5' RACE reads, gives a single entry per CDR3 protein. The sample carries under 900,000 distinct CDR3 sequences, around an eighth recorded once. This same sample was also taken into another study, of yellow fever vaccine responses in identical twins.

Sequences were obtained from PBMCs. The source is a woman aged 18-29 years in good health.

CDR3 nucleotides: TGCAGTGCCAGAGGACAGGCCTCTGGAAACACCATATATTTT. Translating gives CSARGQASGNTIYF. V usage is TRBV20-1 and J usage is TRBJ1-3; 7 bases fit TRBD1. Germline V CDR1 and CDR2: DFQATT, SNEGSKA (reference sequence). CDR3 length: 14 amino acids.